Listed below are T cell receptor beta chains from one sample, sequenced in a study of CD8 T cells in ankylosing spondylitis. Via MiXCR, TCRdb re-called the 5' RACE reads, giving one row per CDR3 protein. The sample yields about 300,000 distinct CDR3 sequences, around 20% seen once. Material: blood, either unsorted or a sorted T cell fraction (not recorded which). The receptors here all came from a female donor with ankylosing spondylitis or in good health (not recorded which). CDR3s include the opening cysteine and the closing phenylalanine or tryptophan. D genes are given only for firm matches. Where a row states a size, it is once, few, many or the class of an expanded clone; other rows omit it.

v_call	clone_size	j_call	d_call	cdr3_aa	cdr3_nt
TRBV29-1	many	TRBJ2-7	TRBD1	CSVDGQDGYEQYF	TGCAGCGTTGACGGACAGGACGGTTACGAGCAGTACTTC
TRBV12-3/TRBV12-4	-	TRBJ1-2	-	CASSLRGLGPINYGYTF	TGTGCCAGCAGTTTAAGAGGACTGGGACCGATAAACTATGGCTACACCTTC
TRBV4-2	-	TRBJ2-5	TRBD2	CASSRPGTSGETQYF	TGTGCCAGCAGCCGACCCGGGACTAGCGGGGAGACCCAGTACTTC
TRBV20-1	few	TRBJ2-3	-	CSARAGGSDTQYF	TGCAGTGCGCGGGCCGGAGGGTCAGATACGCAGTATTTT
TRBV5-1	-	TRBJ2-7	TRBD2	CASSPGLAGAHEQYF	TGCGCCAGCAGCCCGGGACTAGCGGGAGCCCACGAGCAGTACTTC
TRBV12-3/TRBV12-4	many	TRBJ2-2	TRBD2	CASKRLASGELFF	TGTGCCAGCAAGAGACTAGCCTCCGGGGAGCTGTTTTTT
TRBV6-4	-	TRBJ2-7	-	CASSDPTYGAKYHHYEQYF	TGTGCCAGCAGTGACCCGACTTATGGGGCCAAGTATCACCACTACGAGCAGTACTTC
TRBV24-1	few	TRBJ2-2	TRBD1	CATSGPDRVKLFF	TGTGCCACCAGTGGCCCCGACAGGGTCAAGCTGTTTTTT
TRBV10-3	-	TRBJ2-1	-	CAIRARSYEEQFF	TGTGCCATCAGGGCACGGTCTTATGAAGAGCAGTTCTTC
TRBV7-9	-	TRBJ2-1	TRBD2	CASSLPSGRSNEQFF	TGTGCCAGCAGCCTGCCTAGCGGGAGAAGTAATGAGCAGTTCTTC
TRBV9	-	TRBJ2-7	-	CASSADHNPTYEQYF	TGTGCCAGCAGCGCTGACCACAACCCAACATACGAGCAGTACTTC
TRBV12-3/TRBV12-4	many	TRBJ2-1	-	CASSFSLQGNEQFF	TGTGCCAGCAGTTTTTCCTTACAGGGCAATGAGCAGTTCTTC
TRBV25-1	-	TRBJ1-6	-	CASSEWPDISSPLHF	TGTGCCAGCAGTGAATGGCCCGACATCTCGTCACCCCTCCACTTT
TRBV4-3	few	TRBJ2-5	TRBD2	CASSPGLAGTQETQYF	TGCGCCAGCAGCCCGGGACTAGCGGGAACACAAGAGACCCAGTACTTC
TRBV2	-	TRBJ2-1	-	CASSQDGAGGQNEQFF	TGTGCCAGCAGCCAGGATGGGGCAGGGGGGCAGAATGAGCAGTTCTTC
TRBV7-9	-	TRBJ2-7	-	CASSAGLYEQYF	TGTGCCAGCAGCGCTGGGCTCTACGAGCAGTACTTC
TRBV7-9	many	TRBJ2-1	-	CASSRDYNEQFF	TGTGCCAGCAGCCGGGACTACAATGAGCAGTTCTTC
TRBV6-2/TRBV6-3	few	TRBJ2-1	-	CASSYARGRNEQFF	TGTGCCAGCAGTTACGCGCGGGGGCGGAATGAGCAGTTCTTC
TRBV4-2	few	TRBJ2-7	-	CASSQERGRGYEQYF	TGTGCCAGCAGCCAAGAAAGGGGGAGAGGCTACGAGCAGTACTTC
TRBV15	-	TRBJ2-3	-	CATSRDLRSTDTQYF	TGTGCCACCAGCAGAGATCTGCGGAGCACAGATACGCAGTATTTT
TRBV5-6	many	TRBJ2-1	-	CASSLRSGGRSEQFF	TGTGCCAGCAGCTTGAGGTCCGGGGGTCGGAGTGAGCAGTTCTTC
TRBV20-1	many	TRBJ2-2	-	CSARDPRKGAGELFF	TGCAGTGCTAGAGATCCAAGGAAAGGGGCCGGGGAGCTGTTTTTT
TRBV11-3	-	TRBJ1-1	-	CASSRDLGTEAFF	TGTGCCAGCAGCCGGGACCTAGGGACTGAAGCTTTCTTT
TRBV6-4	-	TRBJ1-5	-	CASSDSRGYQPQHF	TGTGCCAGCAGTGACTCGCGGGGGTATCAGCCCCAGCATTTT
TRBV12-3/TRBV12-4	-	TRBJ2-7	-	CASSLSPSARTSYEQYF	TGTGCCAGCAGTTTATCACCTAGCGCGCGCACCTCCTACGAGCAGTACTTC
TRBV20-1	-	TRBJ1-1	-	CSAIPRARNTEAFF	TGCAGTGCTATCCCCAGGGCCAGGAACACTGAAGCTTTCTTT
TRBV12-3/TRBV12-4	-	TRBJ1-1	-	CASSPGRRWTEAFF	TGTGCCAGCAGCCCCGGGAGACGGTGGACTGAAGCTTTCTTT
TRBV29-1	many	TRBJ2-7	TRBD1	CSVGGQVAYEQYF	TGCAGCGTTGGGGGACAGGTAGCCTACGAGCAGTACTTC
TRBV10-2	-	TRBJ2-5	TRBD2	CASSPLAGPTQYF	TGCGCCAGCAGTCCGCTAGCGGGACCGACCCAGTACTTC
TRBV20-1	few	TRBJ1-4	TRBD1	CSAPLPTGVEKLFF	TGCAGTGCTCCCCTCCCGACAGGGGTCGAAAAACTGTTTTTT
TRBV20-1	-	TRBJ2-1	TRBD2	CSAVILAGRGGNEQFF	TGCAGTGCCGTGATACTAGCGGGAAGGGGAGGGAATGAGCAGTTCTTC
TRBV20-1	few	TRBJ2-7	TRBD2	CSSLAGNYEQYF	TGCAGTTCACTAGCGGGTAACTACGAGCAGTACTTC
TRBV10-3	many	TRBJ2-2	-	CAISESGPRTGELFF	TGTGCCATCAGTGAGTCGGGACCCCGCACCGGGGAGCTGTTTTTT
TRBV3-1	-	TRBJ2-7	TRBD2	CASSTSGRRYEQYF	TGTGCCAGCAGTACTAGCGGCCGGAGGTACGAGCAGTACTTC
TRBV29-1	many	TRBJ2-7	-	CSVEDRHEQYF	TGCAGCGTTGAAGATCGCCACGAGCAGTACTTC
TRBV4-1	-	TRBJ1-5	-	CASSQDGRGNQPQHF	TGCGCCAGCAGCCAAGACGGCAGGGGCAATCAGCCCCAGCATTTT
TRBV12-3/TRBV12-4	many	TRBJ1-6	TRBD1	CASSKTGKGSPLHF	TGTGCCAGCTCGAAGACAGGGAAGGGTTCACCCCTCCACTTT
TRBV12-5	-	TRBJ2-7	-	CASGTGGTEQYF	TGTGCTAGTGGCACCGGCGGGACAGAGCAGTACTTC
TRBV9	few	TRBJ2-5	-	CASSVISGETQYF	TGTGCCAGCAGCGTAATTAGTGGCGAGACCCAGTACTTC
TRBV7-2	-	TRBJ2-7	TRBD2	CASSMGLAGTYEQYF	TGTGCCAGCAGCATGGGACTAGCGGGAACCTACGAGCAGTACTTC
TRBV4-1	few	TRBJ1-1	-	CASSPFRGARNTEAFF	TGCGCCAGCAGCCCATTCCGGGGGGCCCGGAACACTGAAGCTTTCTTT
TRBV10-1	-	TRBJ1-2	TRBD1	CASRPGGSSYGYTF	TGCGCCAGCAGACCAGGGGGGTCTAGCTATGGCTACACCTTC